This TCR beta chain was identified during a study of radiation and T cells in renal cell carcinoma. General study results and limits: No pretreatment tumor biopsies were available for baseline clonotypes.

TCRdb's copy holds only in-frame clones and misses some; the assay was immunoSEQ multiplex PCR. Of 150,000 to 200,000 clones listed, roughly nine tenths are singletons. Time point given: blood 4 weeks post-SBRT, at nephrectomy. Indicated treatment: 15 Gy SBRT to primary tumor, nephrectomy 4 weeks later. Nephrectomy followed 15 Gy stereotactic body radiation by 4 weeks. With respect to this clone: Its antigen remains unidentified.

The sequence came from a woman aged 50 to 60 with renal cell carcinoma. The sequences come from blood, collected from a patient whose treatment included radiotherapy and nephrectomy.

The CDR3 DNA sequence: TGTGCCAGCAGCTTCCGCCAGACAGGGAATAATGAGCAGTTCTTC. Amino acid sequence: CASSFRQTGNNEQFF. The chain is built from TRBV5-6 and TRBJ2-1; 7 bases map to TRBD1. The germline V gene has CDR1 SGHDT and CDR2 YYEEEE. There are 15 residues in the CDR3. V dropped 2 bases and J dropped 7; count of bases not matched to a gene: 9.